This T cell receptor (beta chain) is from a study of T cell responses to AZD1222 COVID-19 vaccine. This clone was picked up a small number of times. Profiled with immunoSEQ multiplex PCR; TCRdb holds only in-frame clones, not every one. The sample includes some 150,000 clones, around 85% seen only once; the top ten take around 7.8%. The CDR3 has 13 residues. CDR1 and CDR2 from the germline V gene are SGHTA and FQGNSA. With 5 bases removed from V and 3 bases from J, the gap between germline ends came to 8 bases. This material consisted of peripheral blood, taken on day 0 of AZD1222 vaccination. The TCR comes from an adult in good health. V usage is TRBV7-2 and J usage is TRBJ1-5; D uncertain. For the CDR3, the DNA is TGTGCCAGCAGCCCACTTAACAATCAGCCCCAGCATTTT. This gives the protein CASSPLNNQPQHF.